This record concerns one T cell receptor beta chain sequence. This clonotype was seen more than once but under ten times. No antigen is known for it. Base qualities are not recorded, but no much larger clone differs from it by a single base. Libraries came from 5' RACE. The instrument was an Illumina HiSeq 2500. A second PCR of 7 to 11 cycles was performed with a sample-barcoded 5' primer and a J-beta primer mix. A unique molecular identifier was introduced onto each TCR beta cDNA molecule by a template-switch 5' adaptor carrying 12 random nucleotides. Each sample yielded at least 3 million CDR3-containing paired-end reads. The Mint cDNA synthesis kit, primed by a TRBC-specific oligonucleotide, was used to synthesize first-strand cDNA from all RNA. After uracil-DNA glycosylase treatment, a first 18-cycle PCR used universal primers M1SS and BC2_uni_R on all cDNA. The authors' pipeline ran thus. For normalization, 1 million high-quality reads were randomly selected from each sample, with every read carrying a distinct molecular identifier. Reads with shared molecular identifiers were discarded instead of being binned into consensus sequences. MiTCR, with a Q25 quality threshold and the strictest error-elimination algorithm, was used for CDR3 identification, clonotype clustering and error correction. Lower-bound total TCR beta diversity was estimated with a nonparametric unseen species model using Euler transformation. TCRdb reworked the public reads: Q25 trimming with fastp, MiXCR clone assembly, productive beta chains retained. One record per CDR3 amino acid sequence lists the most common genes and DNA. TCRdb's processing, not the study's, gives the V and J calls here. The sample includes 760,000 or so distinct CDR3 sequences, with 20% to 25% observed a single time. More than 7.5% of the sample is in the top ten clones.

The roughly 39 donors, aged about 6 to 95 years, were systemically healthy Caucasian individuals from Russia. Each donor gave about 9.8 milliliters of peripheral blood, drawn into EDTA-treated Vacutainer tubes. Ficoll-Paque density-gradient centrifugation was used to isolate PBMCs, with at least 6.5 million per sample. Total RNA was extracted from PBMCs with Trizol reagent, with at least 5.5 micrograms obtained per sample. For every donor, flow cytometry on a PBMC aliquot measured the percentage of naive CD45RAhigh/CD27high T cells. The sample is drawn from a study of blood T cells in healthy people across ages (dated by TCRdb to 2015 to 2017). A note on the overall study: In model experiments, roughly one uniquely barcoded TCR beta cDNA molecule per two T cells was captured by template switching. For two donors (one aged 18 to 30 and one aged 80 or older), the study analyzed two additional independent replicas of 1 million unique cDNA reads from the same blood draw. The donors were divided into four age groups: young (average around 17 years), middle-aged (under 40), aged (under 70) and long-lived (82). The study measured age-related changes in TCR beta repertoire diversity using deep sequencing normalized with unique cDNA molecular identifiers. Paper-wide results and their limitations: There was a strong correlation between observed TCR beta diversity and the percentage of naive T cells measured by flow cytometry. Conclusive comparison of naive and antigen-experienced compartments was prevented by the profiling of bulk unsorted PBMCs. Total diversity estimates from one million sequenced T cells were considered lower bounds and underestimates. Compared with the aged group, more naive CD4+ T cells, fewer expanded clones and increased TCR diversity were shown by the long-lived group, suggesting age selection. As age increased, observed TCR beta diversity per million T cells dropped in a roughly linear way, and a significant reduction was already evident by age about 40. Donor CMV infection status was unknown, potentially confounding age-related changes in expanded clonotypes.

These same data were also listed under a study on T cells of mothers and their children. According to the second study: Nine systemically healthy Caucasian individuals served as donors, namely three mothers together with their six children. cDNA synthesis consumed the entire amount of extracted RNA, loaded at 1.5 ug RNA in each 15 ul reaction. In the second PCR, the M1S primer added sample barcodes and 2-4 random nucleotides. Each mother yielded over 9.5 million TCR beta CDR3 reads and each child 3 million to 3.5 million reads. In both related and unrelated pairs, thymic selection shapes the output of TCR recombination in a similar way, with inherited differences having only a minor effect. Normalized repertoire overlap was always slightly but never significantly higher in related than unrelated mother-child pairs. With a sensitivity of around 97 clones per million clonotypes, no persistent microchimeric T cell clones were detected. The study used deep NGS to compare TCR beta repertoires of mothers and children, seeking features distinguishing related mother-child pairs from unrelated individuals. The mean age was around 40 +/- 4 years for the mothers and approximately 11 +/- 4 years for the children. Libraries were sequenced on Illumina HiSeq 2000 with 100+100 nt paired-end reads after adapter ligation with NEBNext reagents. To prevent cross-contamination, the mother and child libraries were prepared a month apart and were sequenced in separate runs. Between about 500,000 and 2,300,000 distinct TCR beta clonotypes were identified per donor. Naive TCR beta clonotypes were estimated from low-frequency clonotypes matched to each donor's FACS-determined naive share, without sorting.

Sequencing was done on a sample of blood. This receptor was obtained from a boy between 10 and 17 years old in good health.

Here is the DNA: TGTGCCAGCAGCCAAGAGCAGGGCGTGGGGTACAATGAGCAGTTCTTC. Translated, this is CASSQEQGVGYNEQFF. The chain couples TRBV14 to TRBJ2-1; TRBD1 is a weak D gene call, 5 bases matching. Via the germline V gene, CDR1 is SGHDN and CDR2 FVKESK. The junction carries 13 bases between V and J, which are trimmed by 0 bases and 4 bases respectively. Counted from cysteine to phenylalanine, this CDR3 has 16 amino acids. Of all the DNA, just the CDR3 is kept, 48 bases in frame from base 1.